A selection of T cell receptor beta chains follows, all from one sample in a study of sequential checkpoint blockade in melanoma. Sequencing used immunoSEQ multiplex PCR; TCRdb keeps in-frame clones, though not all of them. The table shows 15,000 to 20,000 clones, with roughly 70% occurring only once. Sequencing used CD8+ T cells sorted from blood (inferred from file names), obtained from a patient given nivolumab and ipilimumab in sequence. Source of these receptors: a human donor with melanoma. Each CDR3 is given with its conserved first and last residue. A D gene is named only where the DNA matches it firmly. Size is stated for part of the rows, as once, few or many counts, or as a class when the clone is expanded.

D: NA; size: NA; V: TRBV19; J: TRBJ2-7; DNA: TGTGCCAGTAGTATAGGTCCCTACGAGCAGTACTTC; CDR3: CASSIGPYEQYF
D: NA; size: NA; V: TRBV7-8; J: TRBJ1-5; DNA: TGTGCCAGCAGCTTCGTCTCCTCCAATCAGCCCCAGCATTTT; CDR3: CASSFVSSNQPQHF
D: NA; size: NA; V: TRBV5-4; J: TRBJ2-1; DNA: TGTGCCAGCATGGCCACCGACTACAATGAGCAGTTCTTC; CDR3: CASMATDYNEQFF
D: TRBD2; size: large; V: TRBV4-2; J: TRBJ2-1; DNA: TGTGCCAGCAGCCAAAGCGCGGGAGGGGGCAATGAGCAGTTCTTC; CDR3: CASSQSAGGGNEQFF
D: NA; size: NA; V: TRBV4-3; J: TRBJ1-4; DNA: TGCGCCAGCAGCCAACTACGTATAACTAATGAAAAACTGTTTTTT; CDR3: CASSQLRITNEKLFF
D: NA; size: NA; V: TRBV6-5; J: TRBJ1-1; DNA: TGTGCCAGCAGATTTACAACGAACACTGAAGCTTTCTTT; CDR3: CASRFTTNTEAFF
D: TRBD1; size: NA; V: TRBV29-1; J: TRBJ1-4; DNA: TGCAGCGTATTGGGACAGGGCAGTGAAAAACTGTTTTTT; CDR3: CSVLGQGSEKLFF
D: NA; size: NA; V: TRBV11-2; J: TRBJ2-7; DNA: TGTGCCAGCAGCTCAGGGATAGAGCAGTACTTC; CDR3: CASSSGIEQYF
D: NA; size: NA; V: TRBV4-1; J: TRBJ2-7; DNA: TGCGCCAGCAGCCAAGACGACACCTCCTACGAGCAGTACTTC; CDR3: CASSQDDTSYEQYF
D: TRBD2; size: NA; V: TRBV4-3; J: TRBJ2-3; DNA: TGCGCCAGCAGCCAAGACCCGGGGGGACTAGCGGGGTCTAGCACAGATACGCAGTATTTT; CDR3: CASSQDPGGLAGSSTDTQYF
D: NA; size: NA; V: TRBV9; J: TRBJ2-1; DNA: TGTGCCAGCAGCGAGGACTCAAACTACAATGAGCAGTTCTTC; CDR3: CASSEDSNYNEQFF
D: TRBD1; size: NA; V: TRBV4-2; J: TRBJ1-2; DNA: TGTGCCAGCAGCCGGACAGGGGATGGCTACACCTTC; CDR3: CASSRTGDGYTF
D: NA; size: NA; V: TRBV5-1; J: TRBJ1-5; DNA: TGCGCCAGCAGCTTGGCCGGGGGGGTAAATCAGCCCCAGCATTTT; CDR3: CASSLAGGVNQPQHF
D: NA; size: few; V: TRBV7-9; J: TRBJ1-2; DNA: TGTGCCAGCAGCTTAATCATCCGTTCGACAGTAACGGTTGGCTACACCTTC; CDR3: CASSLIIRSTVTVGYTF
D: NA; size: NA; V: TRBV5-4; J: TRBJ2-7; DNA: TGTGCCAGCAGCTTTCCCGCGGGGACCTACGAGCAGTACTTC; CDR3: CASSFPAGTYEQYF
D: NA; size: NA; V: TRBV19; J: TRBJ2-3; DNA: TGTGCCAGTAGGCCAAGCCAGAGGATGGCAGATACGCAGTATTTT; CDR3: CASRPSQRMADTQYF
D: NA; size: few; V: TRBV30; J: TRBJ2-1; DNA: TGTGCCTGGAGTGTACCCCTCACCAGACGGGACAAGATCTACAATGAGCAGTTCTTC; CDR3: CAWSVPLTRRDKIYNEQFF
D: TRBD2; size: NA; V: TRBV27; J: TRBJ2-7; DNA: TGTGCCAGCAGTTCAGGGACTAGCGGGTACACACGCTACGAGCAGTACTTC; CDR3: CASSSGTSGYTRYEQYF
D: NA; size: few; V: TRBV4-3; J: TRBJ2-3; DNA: TGCGCCAGCAGCCAAGAATGGGGACTCACAGATACGCAGTATTTT; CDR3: CASSQEWGLTDTQYF
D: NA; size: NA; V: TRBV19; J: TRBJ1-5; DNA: TGTGCCAGTAGTATCCGGACAGCGTTCAATCAGCCCCAGCATTTT; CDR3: CASSIRTAFNQPQHF
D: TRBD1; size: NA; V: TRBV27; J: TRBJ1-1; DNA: TGTGCCAGCAGTCACCCCCCCGCGTCAGGGGGAATGAACACTGAAGCTTTCTTT; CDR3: CASSHPPASGGMNTEAFF
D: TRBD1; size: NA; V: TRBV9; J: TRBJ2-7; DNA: TGTGCCAGCAGCGACAGTCGGACAGGGGGCCCCTACGAGCAGTACTTC; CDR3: CASSDSRTGGPYEQYF
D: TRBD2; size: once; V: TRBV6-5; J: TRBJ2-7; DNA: TGTGCCAGCAGTTACCCGGGGACTAGCGGGAGGTACGAGCAGTACTTC; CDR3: CASSYPGTSGRYEQYF
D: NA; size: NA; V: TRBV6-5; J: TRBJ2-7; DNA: TGTGCCAGCAGCTCGAGCGGCGAGCAGTACTTC; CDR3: CASSSSGEQYF